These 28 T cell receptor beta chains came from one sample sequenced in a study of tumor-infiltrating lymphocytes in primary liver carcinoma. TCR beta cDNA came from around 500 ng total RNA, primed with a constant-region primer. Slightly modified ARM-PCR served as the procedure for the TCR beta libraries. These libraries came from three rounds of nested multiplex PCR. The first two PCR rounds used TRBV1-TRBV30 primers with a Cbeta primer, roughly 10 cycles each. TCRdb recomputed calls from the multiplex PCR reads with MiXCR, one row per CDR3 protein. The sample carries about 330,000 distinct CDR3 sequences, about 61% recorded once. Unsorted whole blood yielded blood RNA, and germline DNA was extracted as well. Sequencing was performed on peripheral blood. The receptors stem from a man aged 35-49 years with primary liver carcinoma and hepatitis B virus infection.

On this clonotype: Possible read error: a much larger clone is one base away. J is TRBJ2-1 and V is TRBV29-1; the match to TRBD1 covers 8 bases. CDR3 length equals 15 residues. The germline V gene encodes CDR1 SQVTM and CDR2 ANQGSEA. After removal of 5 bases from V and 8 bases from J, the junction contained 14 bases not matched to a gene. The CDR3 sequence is CSVLRPGTGRYEQFF. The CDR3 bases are TGCAGCGTTCTTAGACCCGGGACAGGAAGGTATGAGCAGTTCTTC.

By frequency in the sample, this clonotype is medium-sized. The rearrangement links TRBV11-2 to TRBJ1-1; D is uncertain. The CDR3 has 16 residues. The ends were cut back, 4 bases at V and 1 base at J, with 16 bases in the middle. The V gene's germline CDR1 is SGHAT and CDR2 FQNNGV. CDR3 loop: CASSSTLYSENTEAFF. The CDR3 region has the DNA TGTGCCAGCAGCTCAACATTATATTCAGAGAACACTGAAGCTTTCTTT.

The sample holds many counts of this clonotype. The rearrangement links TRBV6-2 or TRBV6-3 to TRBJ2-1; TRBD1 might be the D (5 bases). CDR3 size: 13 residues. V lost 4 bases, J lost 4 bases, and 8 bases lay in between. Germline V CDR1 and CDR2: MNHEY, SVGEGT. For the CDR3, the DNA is TGTGCCAGCAGTTGGACACCTTACAATGAGCAGTTCTTC. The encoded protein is CASSWTPYNEQFF.

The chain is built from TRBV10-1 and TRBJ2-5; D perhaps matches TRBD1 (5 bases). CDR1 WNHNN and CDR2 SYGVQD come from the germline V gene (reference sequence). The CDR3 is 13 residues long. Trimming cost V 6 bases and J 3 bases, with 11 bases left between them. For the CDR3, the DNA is TGCGCCAGCAGCCAAGACAGAAAAGAGACCCAGTACTTC. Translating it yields CASSQDRKETQYF.

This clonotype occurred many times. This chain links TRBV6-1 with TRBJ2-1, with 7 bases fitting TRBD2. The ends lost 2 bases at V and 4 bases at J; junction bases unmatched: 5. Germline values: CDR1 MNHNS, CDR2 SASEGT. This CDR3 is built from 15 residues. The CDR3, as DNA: TGTGCCAGCAGTGAACCGGGACTAACGTACAATGAGCAGTTCTTC. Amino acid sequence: CASSEPGLTYNEQFF.

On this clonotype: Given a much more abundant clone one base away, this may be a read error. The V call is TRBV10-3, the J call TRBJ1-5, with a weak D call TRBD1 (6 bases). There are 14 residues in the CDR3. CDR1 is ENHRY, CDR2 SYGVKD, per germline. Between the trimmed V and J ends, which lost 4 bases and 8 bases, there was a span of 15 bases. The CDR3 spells CAISGQGRNKPQHF. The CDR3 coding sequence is TGTGCCATCAGTGGGCAGGGGAGAAATAAGCCCCAGCATTTT.

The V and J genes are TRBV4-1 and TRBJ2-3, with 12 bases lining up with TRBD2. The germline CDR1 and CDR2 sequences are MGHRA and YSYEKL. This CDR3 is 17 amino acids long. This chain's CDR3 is CVNSQDATSGRTDTQYF. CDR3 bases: TGCGTCAACAGCCAAGATGCAACTAGCGGGAGGACAGATACGCAGTATTTT.

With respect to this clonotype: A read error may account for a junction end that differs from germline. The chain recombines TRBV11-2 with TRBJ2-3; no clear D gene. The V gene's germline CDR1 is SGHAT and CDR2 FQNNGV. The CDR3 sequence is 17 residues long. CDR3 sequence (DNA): TGTGCCAGCAGCCGAGCGATAGTTTCCTTTAGCACAGATACACAGTATTTT. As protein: CASSRAIVSFSTDTQYF.

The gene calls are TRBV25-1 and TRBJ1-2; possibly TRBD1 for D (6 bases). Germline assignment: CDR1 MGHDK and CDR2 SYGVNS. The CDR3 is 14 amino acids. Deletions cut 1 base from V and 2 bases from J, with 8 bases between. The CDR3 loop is CASSEWGGNYGYTF. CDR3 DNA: TGTGCCAGCAGTGAATGGGGGGGCAACTATGGCTACACCTTC.

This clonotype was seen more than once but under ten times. CDR3 nucleotides: TGTGCCAGCAGCCAGGCGACTAGCGGGCCAAGCTCCTACGAGCAGTACTTC. Protein product: CASSQATSGPSSYEQYF. The rearrangement joins TRBV4-2 to TRBJ2-7, with 10 positions matching TRBD2. After removal of 3 bases from V and 0 bases from J, the junction contained 8 bases not matched to a gene. The germline V gene has CDR1 LGHNA and CDR2 YNFKEQ. This CDR3 has 17 amino acids.

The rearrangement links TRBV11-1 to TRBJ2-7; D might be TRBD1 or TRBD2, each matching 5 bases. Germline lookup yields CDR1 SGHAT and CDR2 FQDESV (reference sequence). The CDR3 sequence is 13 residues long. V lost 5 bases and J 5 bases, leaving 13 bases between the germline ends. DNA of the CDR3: TGTGCCAGCAGCCGGGGCTATGTAGACGAGCAGTACTTC. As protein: CASSRGYVDEQYF.

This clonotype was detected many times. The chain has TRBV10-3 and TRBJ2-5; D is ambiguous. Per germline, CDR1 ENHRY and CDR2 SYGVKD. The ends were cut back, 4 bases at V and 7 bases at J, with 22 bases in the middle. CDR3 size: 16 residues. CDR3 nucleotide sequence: TGTGCCATCAGTGCGGAAGAAGGAACACCGTTGGGGACCCAGTACTTC. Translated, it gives CAISAEEGTPLGTQYF.

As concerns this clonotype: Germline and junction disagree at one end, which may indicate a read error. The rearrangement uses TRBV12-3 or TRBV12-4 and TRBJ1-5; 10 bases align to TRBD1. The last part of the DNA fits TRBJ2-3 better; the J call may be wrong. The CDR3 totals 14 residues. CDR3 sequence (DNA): TGTGTCAGCAGGGGGACAGGGGACGATCAGCCCCAGTATTTT. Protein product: CVSRGTGDDQPQYF.

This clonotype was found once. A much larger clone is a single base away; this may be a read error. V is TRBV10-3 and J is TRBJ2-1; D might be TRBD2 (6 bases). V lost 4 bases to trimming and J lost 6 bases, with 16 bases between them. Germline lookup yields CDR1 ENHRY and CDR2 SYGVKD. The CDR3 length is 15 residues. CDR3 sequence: CAISVVQGGINEQFF. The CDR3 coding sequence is TGTGCCATCAGTGTGGTGCAGGGAGGTATCAATGAGCAGTTCTTC.

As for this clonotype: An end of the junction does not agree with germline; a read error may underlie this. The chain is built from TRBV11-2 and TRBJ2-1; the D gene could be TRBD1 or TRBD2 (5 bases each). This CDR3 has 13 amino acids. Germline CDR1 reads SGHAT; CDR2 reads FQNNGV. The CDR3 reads CASGLMLGVGQFF. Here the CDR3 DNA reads TGTGCCAGCGGCTTAATGTTGGGGGTTGGGCAGTTCTTC.

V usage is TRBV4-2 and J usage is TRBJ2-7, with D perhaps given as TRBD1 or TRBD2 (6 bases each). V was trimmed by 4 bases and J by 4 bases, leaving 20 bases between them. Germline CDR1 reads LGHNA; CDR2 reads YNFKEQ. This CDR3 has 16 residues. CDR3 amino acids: CASSPEGEKTFYEQYF. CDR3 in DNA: TGTGCCAGCAGCCCGGAGGGGGAGAAGACTTTTTACGAGCAGTACTTC.

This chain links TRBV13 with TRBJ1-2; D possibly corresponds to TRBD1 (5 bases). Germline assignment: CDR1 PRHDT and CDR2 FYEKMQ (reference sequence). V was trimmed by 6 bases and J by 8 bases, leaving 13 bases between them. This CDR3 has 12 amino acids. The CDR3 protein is CASSPGTAGYTF. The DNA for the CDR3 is TGTGCCAGCAGTCCCGGGACGGCCGGCTACACCTTC.

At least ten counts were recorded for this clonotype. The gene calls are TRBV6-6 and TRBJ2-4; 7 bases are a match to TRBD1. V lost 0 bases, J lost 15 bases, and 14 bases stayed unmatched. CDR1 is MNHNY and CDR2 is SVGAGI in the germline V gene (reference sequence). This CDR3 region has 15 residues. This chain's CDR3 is CASSYSTSQGVGLYF. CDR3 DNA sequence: TGTGCCAGCAGTTACTCTACCTCTCAGGGGGTAGGATTGTACTTC.

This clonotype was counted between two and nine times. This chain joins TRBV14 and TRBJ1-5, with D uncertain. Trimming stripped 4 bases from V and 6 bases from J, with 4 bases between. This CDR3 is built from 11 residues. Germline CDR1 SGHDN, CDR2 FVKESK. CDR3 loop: CASSRLQPQHF. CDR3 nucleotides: TGTGCCAGCAGCCGACTTCAGCCCCAGCATTTT.

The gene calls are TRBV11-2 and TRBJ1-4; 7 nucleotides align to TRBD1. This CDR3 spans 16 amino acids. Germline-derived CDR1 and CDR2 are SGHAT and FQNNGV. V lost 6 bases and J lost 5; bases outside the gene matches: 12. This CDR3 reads CASSNRPQDRNEKLFF. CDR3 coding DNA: TGTGCCAGCAGTAATCGCCCACAGGACAGGAATGAAAAACTGTTTTTT.

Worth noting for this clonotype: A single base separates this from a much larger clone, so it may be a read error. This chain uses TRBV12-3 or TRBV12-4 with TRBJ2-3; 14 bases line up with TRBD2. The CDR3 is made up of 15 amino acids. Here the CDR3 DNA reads TGTGCCAGCAGTGGGACTAGCGGGAGTGTAGATATGCAGTATTTT. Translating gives CASSGTSGSVDMQYF.

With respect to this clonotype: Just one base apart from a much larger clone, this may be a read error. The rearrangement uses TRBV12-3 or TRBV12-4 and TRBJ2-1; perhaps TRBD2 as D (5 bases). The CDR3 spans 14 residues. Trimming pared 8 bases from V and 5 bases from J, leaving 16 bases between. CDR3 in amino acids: CASGSSWTDNEQFF. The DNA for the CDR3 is TGTGCCAGCGGGTCTAGCTGGACTGACAATGAGCAGTTCTTC.

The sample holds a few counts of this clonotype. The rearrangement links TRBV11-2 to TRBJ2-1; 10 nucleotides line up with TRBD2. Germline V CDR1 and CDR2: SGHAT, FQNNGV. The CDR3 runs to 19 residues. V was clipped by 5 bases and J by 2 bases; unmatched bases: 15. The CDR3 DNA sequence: TGTGCCAGCAGCCTGGGACTAGCGTTAGGGCCGGTCGCCTACAATGAGCAGTTCTTC. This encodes CASSLGLALGPVAYNEQFF. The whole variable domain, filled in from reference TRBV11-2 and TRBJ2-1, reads EAGVAQSPRYKIIEKRQSVAFWCNPISGHATLYWYQQILGQGPKLLIQFQNNGVVDDSQLPKDRFSAERLKGVDSTLKIQPAKLEDSAVYLCASSLGLALGPVAYNEQFFGPGTRLTVL.

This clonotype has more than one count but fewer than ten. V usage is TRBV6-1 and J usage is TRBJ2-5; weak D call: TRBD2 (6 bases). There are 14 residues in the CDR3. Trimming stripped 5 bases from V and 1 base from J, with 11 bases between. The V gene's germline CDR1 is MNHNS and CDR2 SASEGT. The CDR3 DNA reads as TGTGCCAGCAGTCTCCAGGGAGGCCAAGAGACCCAGTACTTC. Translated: CASSLQGGQETQYF.

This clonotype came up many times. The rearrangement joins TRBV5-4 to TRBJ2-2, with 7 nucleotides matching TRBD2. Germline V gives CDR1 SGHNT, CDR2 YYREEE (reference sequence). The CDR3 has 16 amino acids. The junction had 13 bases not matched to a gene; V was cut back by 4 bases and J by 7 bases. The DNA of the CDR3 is TGTGCCAGCAGCCAACGGGAGGCGGGAGCTGGCGGGGAGCTGTTTTTT. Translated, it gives CASSQREAGAGGELFF.

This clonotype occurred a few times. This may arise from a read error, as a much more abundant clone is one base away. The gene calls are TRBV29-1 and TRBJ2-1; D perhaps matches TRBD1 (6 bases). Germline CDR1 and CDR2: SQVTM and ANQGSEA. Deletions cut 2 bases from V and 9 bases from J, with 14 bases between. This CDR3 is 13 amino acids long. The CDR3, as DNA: TGCAGCGTTGAACGGGTTCGGGACACTGAGCAGTTCTTC. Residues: CSVERVRDTEQFF.

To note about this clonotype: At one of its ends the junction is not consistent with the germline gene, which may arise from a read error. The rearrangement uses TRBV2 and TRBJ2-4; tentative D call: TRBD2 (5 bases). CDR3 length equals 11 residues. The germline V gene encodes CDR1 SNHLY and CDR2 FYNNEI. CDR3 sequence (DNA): TGTGCCAGCAGGTTGGACTGGTACCAATATTTC. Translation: CASRLDWYQYF.

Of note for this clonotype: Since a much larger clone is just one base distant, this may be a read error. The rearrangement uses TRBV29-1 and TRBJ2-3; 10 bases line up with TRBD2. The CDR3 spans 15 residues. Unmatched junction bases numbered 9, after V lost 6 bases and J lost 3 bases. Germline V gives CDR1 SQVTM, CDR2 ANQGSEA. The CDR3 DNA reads TGCAGCGTCATTCCGACTAGCGGGTTTACAGATACGCAGTATTTT. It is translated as CSVIPTSGFTDTQYF.